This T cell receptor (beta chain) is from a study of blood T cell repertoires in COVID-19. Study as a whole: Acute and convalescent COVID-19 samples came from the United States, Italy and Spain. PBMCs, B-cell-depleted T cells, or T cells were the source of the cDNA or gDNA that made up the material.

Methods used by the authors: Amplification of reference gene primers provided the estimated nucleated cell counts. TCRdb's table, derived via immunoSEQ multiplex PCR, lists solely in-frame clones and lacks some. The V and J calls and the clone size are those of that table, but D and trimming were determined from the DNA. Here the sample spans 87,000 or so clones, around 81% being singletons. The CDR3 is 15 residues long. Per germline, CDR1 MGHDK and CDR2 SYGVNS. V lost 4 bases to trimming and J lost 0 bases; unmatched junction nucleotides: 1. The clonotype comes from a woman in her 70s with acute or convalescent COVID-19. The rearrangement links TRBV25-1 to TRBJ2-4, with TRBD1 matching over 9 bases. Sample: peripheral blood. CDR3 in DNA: TGTGCCAGCAGTGGGACAGGGGTAGCCAAAAACATTCAGTACTTC. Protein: CASSGTGVAKNIQYF. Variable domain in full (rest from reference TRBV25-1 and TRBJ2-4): EADIYQTPRYLVIGTGKKITLECSQTMGHDKMYWYQQDPGMELHLIHYSYGVNSTEKGDLSSESTVSRIRTEHFPLTLESARPSHTSQYLCASSGTGVAKNIQYFGAGTRLSVL.